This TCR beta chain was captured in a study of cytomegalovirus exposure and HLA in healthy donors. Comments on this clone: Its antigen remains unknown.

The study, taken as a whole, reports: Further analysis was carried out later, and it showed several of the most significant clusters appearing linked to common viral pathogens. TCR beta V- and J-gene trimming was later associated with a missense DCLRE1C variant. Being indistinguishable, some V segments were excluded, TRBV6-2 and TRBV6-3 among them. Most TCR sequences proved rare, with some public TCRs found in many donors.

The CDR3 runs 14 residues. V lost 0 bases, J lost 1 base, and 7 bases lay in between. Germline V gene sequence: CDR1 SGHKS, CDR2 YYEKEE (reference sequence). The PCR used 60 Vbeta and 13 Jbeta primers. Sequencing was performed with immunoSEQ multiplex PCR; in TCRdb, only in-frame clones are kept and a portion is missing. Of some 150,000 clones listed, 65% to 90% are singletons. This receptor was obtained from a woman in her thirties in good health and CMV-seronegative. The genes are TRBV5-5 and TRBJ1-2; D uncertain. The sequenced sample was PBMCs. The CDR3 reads CASSLGQYNYGYTF. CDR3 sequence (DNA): TGTGCCAGCAGCTTGGGCCAGTATAACTATGGCTACACCTTC.